This TCR beta chain derives from a study of cytomegalovirus exposure and HLA in healthy donors. Researchers ran the PCR with 60 Vbeta and 13 Jbeta primers. Produced via immunoSEQ multiplex PCR; TCRdb's table is partial and in-frame only. In the table there are about 270,000 clones, 75% to 90% of which are singletons. CDR3 length equals 14 residues. Germline V gene data show CDR1 as MNHEY and CDR2 as SMNVEV (reference sequence). V was clipped by 5 bases and J by 6 bases, with 14 bases between them. This TCR was sampled from a man aged 35 to 55 in good health and CMV-seropositive. The chain combines TRBV27 with TRBJ1-5; no definite D call. Sequencing was carried out using PBMCs. CDR3 nucleotides: TGTGCCAGCAGTCCCTCCCCTGCCGGTCAGCCCCAGCATTTT. Encoded protein: CASSPSPAGQPQHF.